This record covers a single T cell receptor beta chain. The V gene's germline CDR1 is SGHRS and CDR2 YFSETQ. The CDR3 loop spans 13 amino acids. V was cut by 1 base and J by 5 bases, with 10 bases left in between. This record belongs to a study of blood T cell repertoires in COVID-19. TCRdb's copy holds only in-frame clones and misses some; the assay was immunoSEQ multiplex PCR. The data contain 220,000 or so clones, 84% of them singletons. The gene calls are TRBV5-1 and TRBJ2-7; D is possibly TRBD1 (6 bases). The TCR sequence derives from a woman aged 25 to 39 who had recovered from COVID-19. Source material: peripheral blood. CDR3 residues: CASSLTGKNEQYF. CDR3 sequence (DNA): TGCGCCAGCAGCTTGACAGGGAAGAACGAGCAGTACTTC.